This TCR beta chain comes out of a study of shared clonotypes between healthy human individuals. This clone was detected only a few times. Its target is unknown. One end of the junction does not line up with germline, which may come from a read error. Notes on the study in general: Larger richness was generally estimated for naive than memory subsets.

The CDR3 length is 18 residues. CDR1 and CDR2 (germline): SEHNR, FQNEAQ (reference sequence). Clones were sequenced by immunoSEQ multiplex PCR, and TCRdb holds only the in-frame ones, with some missing. The profile covers about 1.1 million clones, with about four fifths appearing a single time and more than 0.45% taken by the ten largest. The chain couples TRBV7-9 to TRBJ2-3, with 13 nucleotides matching TRBD2. The sample was memory CD4+ T cells from PBMCs. Indicated subset: CD45RA-negative fraction. The receptor's source is a man younger than 30 in good health. Some clones in this sample may be carry-over from other donors' samples. This CDR3 reads CASSLAGLAGESTDTQYF. The CDR3 DNA reads TGTGCCAGCAGCCTAGCTGGACTAGCGGGAGAGTCAACAGATACGCAGTATTTT.